Listed below are T cell receptor beta chains from one sample, sequenced in a study of shared clonotypes between healthy human individuals. Using immunoSEQ multiplex PCR, the repertoire was profiled, and TCRdb retains in-frame clones only, with some absent. The sample consists of about 2 million clones, approximately 94% of them appearing once. Sequencing was done on a sample of naive CD8+ T cells sorted from blood. Receptor source: a man younger than 35 in good health. CDR3s include the opening cysteine and the closing phenylalanine or tryptophan. Fields, in order: clone size, J gene, D gene, V gene, CDR3 DNA, CDR3 protein. The D gene is left open where the match is weak. The size entry is marked missing in some rows and otherwise reads once, few, many or a size class.

>NA|TRBJ2-7|TRBD1|TRBV5-1
TGCGCCAGCAGCCTGACAGGGGGCGACAAGCTATTTTACGAGCAGTACTTC
CASSLTGGDKLFYEQYF
>once|TRBJ2-3|NA|TRBV4-3
TGCGCCAGCAGCCAAGAATCCCAGGGCTACTTCACAGATACGCAGTATTTT
CASSQESQGYFTDTQYF
>NA|TRBJ2-3|TRBD2|TRBV13
TGTGCCAGCAGCTTAGGCCTAGCGGGGGCTACAGATACGCAGTATTTT
CASSLGLAGATDTQYF
>NA|TRBJ2-1|TRBD2|TRBV13
TGTGCCAGCAGCTTTAATCCAGCGGGAGGCCCCTCCTACAATGAGCAGTTCTTC
CASSFNPAGGPSYNEQFF
>NA|TRBJ2-7|NA|TRBV6-5
TGTGCCAGCAGTCCTGATCCCCGCTACGAGCAGTACTTC
CASSPDPRYEQYF
>NA|TRBJ2-1|TRBD2|TRBV9
TGTGCCAGCAGCGTAGGGGGAGGGTCCGAGCAGTTCTTC
CASSVGGGSEQFF
>once|TRBJ2-7|TRBD1|TRBV13
TGTGCCAGCAGCTTAGGACAGGGGGCTCGAGAGCAGTACTTC
CASSLGQGAREQYF
>NA|TRBJ2-7|TRBD1|TRBV7-9
TGTGCCAGCAGCTTAGCCCTTACAGGGGACGAGCAGTACTTC
CASSLALTGDEQYF
>once|TRBJ2-7|NA|TRBV5-1
TGCGCCAGCAGCTTGGCTATATCCTACGAGCAGTACTTC
CASSLAISYEQYF
>NA|TRBJ2-7|NA|TRBV19
TGTGCCAGTACCCCCGGAGGGATCGACGAGCAGTACTTC
CASTPGGIDEQYF
>NA|TRBJ1-2|NA|TRBV29-1
TGCAGCGTTGAAACCCAGGCCTCTGGCTACACCTTC
CSVETQASGYTF
>NA|TRBJ2-3|NA|TRBV7-9
TGTGCCAGCAGCGCAGATACGCAGTATTTT
CASSADTQYF
>once|TRBJ1-5|NA|TRBV27
TGTGCCAGCAGTTTAATTGCCGGTCCGAATCAGCCCCAGCATTTT
CASSLIAGPNQPQHF
>once|TRBJ2-5|TRBD1|TRBV16
TGTGCCAGCAGCCCGCAGGGACAGGCCGAAGAGACCCAGTACTTC
CASSPQGQAEETQYF
>NA|TRBJ2-7|TRBD1|TRBV27
TGTGCCAGCGGCCTACCAGGGGGCGAGCAGTACTTC
CASGLPGGEQYF
>NA|TRBJ1-1|NA|TRBV6-6
TGTGCCAGTCTCAGGGTGATGAACACTGAAGCTTTCTTT
CASLRVMNTEAFF
>NA|TRBJ1-2|TRBD1|TRBV10-3
TGTGCCATCAGTACAGGGGGCGACTATGGCTACACCTTC
CAISTGGDYGYTF
>NA|TRBJ2-1|NA|TRBV5-4
TGTGCCAGCAGCGTACCGACCTTCCCTCCCCATGAGCAGTTCTTC
CASSVPTFPPHEQFF
>NA|TRBJ2-7|NA|TRBV6-5
TGTGCCAGCAGTTATGACGGGGGCGACGAGCAGTACTTC
CASSYDGGDEQYF
>NA|TRBJ2-7|TRBD1|TRBV5-6
TGTGCCAGCAGCGGGGACAGCGCTGCGGGCTACGAGCAGTACTTC
CASSGDSAAGYEQYF
>NA|TRBJ2-7|TRBD2|TRBV27
TGTGCCAGCAGTTTGCAGCGGGGCTACGAGCAGTACTTC
CASSLQRGYEQYF
>NA|TRBJ1-1|NA|TRBV11-2
TGTGCCAGCAGCTTAGCGGCAGGGGTGGGCACTGAAGCTTTCTTT
CASSLAAGVGTEAFF
>NA|TRBJ1-2|NA|TRBV27
TGTGCCAGCAGTTTAGCAGGGCTTAATGGCTACACCTTC
CASSLAGLNGYTF
>NA|TRBJ2-5|NA|TRBV15
TGTGCCACCAGCAGAGAAGGGGAAGAGACCCAGTACTTC
CATSREGEETQYF
>NA|TRBJ2-1|TRBD2|TRBV7-9
TGTGCCAGCACTAGCGGGACCTACAATGAGCAGTTCTTC
CASTSGTYNEQFF
>NA|TRBJ1-2|NA|TRBV7-9
TGTGCCAGCAGCCCGGTGGGGGGGACTAACTATGGCTACATCTTC
CASSPVGGTNYGYIF
>NA|TRBJ1-5|TRBD1|TRBV27
TGTGCCAGCAAAACAGGGGGAATGTATAGCAATCAGCCCCAGCATTTT
CASKTGGMYSNQPQHF
>NA|TRBJ2-3|TRBD2|TRBV2
TGTGCCAGCAGCACCGGGACTAGCGATAAGGAGCAGTATTTT
CASSTGTSDKEQYF
>NA|TRBJ2-5|TRBD1|TRBV25-1
TGTGCCAGCAGTGAATATAGGGACAGGGATGAGACCCAGTACTTC
CASSEYRDRDETQYF
>NA|TRBJ2-7|TRBD1|TRBV30
TGTGCCTGGGGGACCGGGACAGGGGTATACGAGCAGTACTTC
CAWGTGTGVYEQYF
>NA|TRBJ2-1|NA|TRBV6-6
TGTGCCAGCAGTTGGGCGCTCGATGAGCAGTTCTTC
CASSWALDEQFF
>NA|TRBJ2-7|TRBD1|TRBV23-1
TGCGCCGGACTCCGGGACAGGGGGCGCGAGCAGTACTTC
CAGLRDRGREQYF
>NA|TRBJ2-3|TRBD1|TRBV2
TGTGCCAGCAGTGATGACAGGGGGTGGATCACAGATACGCAGTATTTT
CASSDDRGWITDTQYF
>NA|TRBJ2-7|NA|TRBV29-1
TGCAGCGTTTCCCCCGCGTTGGACGAGCAGTACTTC
CSVSPALDEQYF
>NA|TRBJ2-1|NA|TRBV6-1
TGTGCCAGCAGTGAGACCCCGGCAACCTACAATGAGCAGTTCTTC
CASSETPATYNEQFF
>NA|TRBJ2-2|NA|TRBV15
TGTGCCACCAGCAGCCCATGGGAGGCCGGGGAGCTGTTTTTT
CATSSPWEAGELFF
>NA|TRBJ2-3|TRBD2|TRBV27
TGTGCCAGCAGTCCCGTAGCGGGGCCAGCCACAGATACGCAGTATTTT
CASSPVAGPATDTQYF
>once|TRBJ2-1|TRBD2|TRBV11-2
TGTGCCAGCACCTCTTGGCGGGAGGAGAGCAAAGAGCAGTTCTTC
CASTSWREESKEQFF
>NA|TRBJ2-7|TRBD2|TRBV6-5
TGTGCCAGCAGTACCGGGACTAGCGGGTACGAGCAGTACTTC
CASSTGTSGYEQYF
>NA|TRBJ2-5|NA|TRBV4-2
TGTGCCAGCAGCCAACCTGAAGGGGAGACCCAGTACTTC
CASSQPEGETQYF
>NA|TRBJ2-3|NA|TRBV13
TGTGCCAGCAGCTTTGAAGATAAGAAAGTCACAGATACGCAGTATTTT
CASSFEDKKVTDTQYF
>NA|TRBJ2-7|TRBD2|TRBV4-1
TGCGCCAGCAGCCAACCTAGCGGGAGCGAGCAGTACTTC
CASSQPSGSEQYF
>NA|TRBJ2-2|NA|TRBV23-1
TGCGCCAGCAGTCAATCCGCCGGACGTATTAACACCGGGGAGCTGTTTTTT
CASSQSAGRINTGELFF
>NA|TRBJ2-7|TRBD2|TRBV4-1
TGCGCCAGCAGCCAGGGACTAGAGTTAACTATGTCCTACGAGCAGTACTTC
CASSQGLELTMSYEQYF
>NA|TRBJ2-7|NA|TRBV6-1
TGTGCCAGCAGTGATCCGGGGAAGTCCTACGAGCAGTACTTC
CASSDPGKSYEQYF
>once|TRBJ2-7|TRBD2|TRBV10-3
TGTGCCATCAGGGAGGGTCCCGGGACTAGCGACTACGAGCAGTACTTC
CAIREGPGTSDYEQYF
>NA|TRBJ1-1|NA|TRBV29-1
TGCAGCGTTGAAGATCTGGGGCCTCGGCCTTTGTACGTTGAAGCTTTCTTT
CSVEDLGPRPLYVEAFF
>NA|TRBJ1-1|NA|TRBV20-1
TGCAGTGCTCCAGGGAACACTGAAGCTTTCTTT
CSAPGNTEAFF
>NA|TRBJ2-2|TRBD2|TRBV27
TGTGCCAGCGAAGGGGGGGGACTAGCGGGAGCCGGGGAGCTGTTTTTT
CASEGGGLAGAGELFF
>NA|TRBJ2-3|NA|TRBV4-1
TGCGCCAGCAGCCCCGAAGGGGCAGATACGCAGTATTTT
CASSPEGADTQYF
>NA|TRBJ1-1|NA|TRBV27
TGTGCCAGCAGTTTTATGGCCGCAGGGAACACTGAAGCTTTCTTT
CASSFMAAGNTEAFF
>NA|TRBJ2-5|TRBD2|TRBV7-9
TGTGCCAGCAGCCTAGGACTAGCCCCTTGGGAAGAGACCCAGTACTTC
CASSLGLAPWEETQYF
>NA|TRBJ2-7|NA|TRBV19
TGTGCCAGTAGTCGAGGGGCCTACGCGTATTACGAGCAGTACTTC
CASSRGAYAYYEQYF
>NA|TRBJ2-3|TRBD2|TRBV19
TGTGCCAGCAGCGGGAGTACAGATACGCAGTATTTT
CASSGSTDTQYF
>NA|TRBJ2-7|NA|TRBV27
TGTGCCAGCACCGTCGGCCCTTCCTACGAGCAGTACTTC
CASTVGPSYEQYF
>NA|TRBJ1-1|NA|TRBV5-6
TGTGCCAGCAGCTCGGGTCTAGAGAACACTGAAGCTTTCTTT
CASSSGLENTEAFF
>NA|TRBJ1-4|NA|TRBV6-1
TGTGCCAGCAGTGAATACGTCACAACTAATGAAAAACTGTTTTTT
CASSEYVTTNEKLFF